This paragraph reports one T cell receptor beta chain. TCRdb's table, derived via immunoSEQ multiplex PCR, lists solely in-frame clones and lacks some. The sample shows nearly 350,000 clones, roughly nine tenths of them seen only once. This sample was included in a study of blood T cell repertoires in COVID-19. Study in general: Acute and convalescent COVID-19 samples came from the United States, Italy and Spain. The cDNA or gDNA used as material had been derived from T cells, B-cell-depleted T cells, or PBMCs.

V lost 1 base to trimming and J lost 9 bases, with 13 bases between them. CDR1 SGHKS and CDR2 YYEKEE come from the germline V gene (reference sequence). The CDR3 is 13 amino acids. Either two negative PCRs, clearance, or symptom resolution qualified Cohort 3 donors as recovered. The sequenced material came from PBMCs or T cells enriched from blood (not recorded which). The genes are TRBV5-5 and TRBJ1-1, with a tentative D call TRBD1 (6 bases). The receptor was isolated from a woman under 40 who had recovered from COVID-19. The CDR3 sequence: CASSLTGISKAFF. In nucleotides, the CDR3 is TGTGCCAGCAGCTTGACAGGGATATCGAAAGCTTTCTTT.